This TCR beta chain appears in the sequencing data of a study of blood T cell repertoires in COVID-19. Study as a whole: COVID-19 samples from acute and convalescent phases originated in the United States, Italy and Spain. The analysed material was cDNA or gDNA that came from T cells, B-cell-depleted T cells, or PBMCs.

Authors' processing steps: Counts of nucleated cells, estimated from reference gene primer amplification, were obtained. Profiled with immunoSEQ multiplex PCR; TCRdb holds only in-frame clones, not every one. V and J calls and clone size follow that table, whereas D and trimming were derived from the DNA. The data contain 180,000 or so clones, 60% to 85% of them singletons. The CDR3 sequence is 16 residues long. Germline-derived CDR1 and CDR2 are SGHTA and FQGTGA. V shed 3 bases, J shed 6 bases, and the junction held 10 bases outside the gene matches. Sequencing used peripheral blood. J is TRBJ2-1 and V is TRBV7-3; 8 positions agree with TRBD2. This TCR was sampled from a woman aged 45-65 years with active or convalescent COVID-19. CDR3 bases: TGTGCCAGCAGCTTTAGCGGGGTTTTATCGGGCAATGAGCAGTTCTTC. The encoded protein is CASSFSGVLSGNEQFF.